These T cell receptor beta chains were read from a single sample in a study of blood T cell repertoires in COVID-19. Profiling relied on immunoSEQ multiplex PCR, and the TCRdb table lists in-frame clones only, not all of them. The table lists about 240,000 clones, 70% to 90% of them singletons. The source material was PBMCs or T cells enriched from blood (not recorded which). Source of these receptors: a woman aged 40-49 years with acute COVID-19. The CDR3 runs from the conserved cysteine through the conserved F or W. A D gene is named only where the DNA matches it firmly. Only some rows state a clone size, as once, few, many or a class for expanded clones.

j_gene | abundance | v_gene | d_gene | CDR3aa | CDR3nt
TRBJ2-1 | NA | TRBV6-5 | TRBD2 | CASSYSASGAYNEQFF | TGTGCCAGCAGTTACTCTGCGAGCGGGGCCTACAATGAGCAGTTCTTC
TRBJ2-4 | NA | TRBV7-2 | NA | CASSPRQGGIQYF | TGTGCCAGCAGCCCAAGGCAGGGCGGCATTCAGTACTTC
TRBJ1-2 | once | TRBV19 | TRBD1 | CASSRQGAQNYGYTF | TGTGCCAGTAGTAGACAGGGGGCTCAAAACTATGGCTACACCTTC
TRBJ1-1 | NA | TRBV10-1 | NA | CASRRTTNTEAFF | TGCGCCAGCAGACGGACAACGAACACTGAAGCTTTCTTT
TRBJ2-7 | NA | TRBV5-5 | TRBD1 | CASSTGTGYSYEQYF | TGTGCCAGCAGCACAGGGACAGGTTACTCCTACGAGCAGTACTTC
TRBJ2-6 | NA | TRBV4-1 | NA | CASSQDNRATVLTF | TGCGCCAGCAGCCAAGATAACAGGGCCACGGTCCTGACTTTC
TRBJ1-2 | NA | TRBV3-1/TRBV3-2 | NA | CASSQDLVGYGYTF | TGTGCCAGCAGCCAAGATCTAGTAGGTTATGGCTACACCTTC
TRBJ1-5 | NA | TRBV23-1 | TRBD1 | CASSQGQGGQPQHF | TGCGCCAGCAGTCAAGGACAGGGGGGTCAGCCCCAGCATTTT
TRBJ2-7 | NA | TRBV6-5 | TRBD1 | CASSLGTGRYEQYF | TGTGCCAGCAGTTTGGGGACAGGCCGCTACGAGCAGTACTTC
TRBJ1-3 | NA | TRBV19 | NA | CASSHKTQKNSGNTIYF | TGTGCCAGTAGTCACAAAACCCAAAAGAACTCTGGAAACACCATATATTTT
TRBJ2-7 | NA | TRBV19 | TRBD2 | CASRQAGGEDYEQYF | TGTGCCAGTAGGCAAGCGGGAGGAGAGGACTACGAGCAGTACTTC
TRBJ1-2 | NA | TRBV6-4 | NA | CASSGGRNYGYTF | TGTGCCAGCAGTGGAGGGCGCAACTATGGCTACACCTTC
TRBJ2-3 | NA | TRBV3-1/TRBV3-2 | NA | CASSQGTAGTDTQYF | TGTGCCAGCAGCCAAGGGACTGCGGGGACAGATACGCAGTATTTT
TRBJ2-7 | NA | TRBV9 | TRBD2 | CASSVEASGSYEQYF | TGTGCCAGCAGCGTAGAAGCTAGCGGGTCCTACGAGCAGTACTTC
TRBJ2-7 | NA | TRBV11-2 | NA | CASSLGGSPDEQYF | TGTGCCAGCAGCTTAGGTGGGAGCCCAGACGAGCAGTACTTC
TRBJ2-2 | NA | TRBV2 | TRBD1 | CASLWTGGHGELFF | TGTGCCAGCTTATGGACAGGGGGCCACGGGGAGCTGTTTTTT
TRBJ2-6 | NA | TRBV7-8 | NA | CASPQGGSRPSGANVLTF | TGTGCCAGCCCACAGGGAGGGAGTCGACCCTCTGGGGCCAACGTCCTGACTTTC
TRBJ2-7 | NA | TRBV13 | TRBD2 | CASSSTGLAGGPYEQYF | TGTGCCAGCAGCTCAACGGGACTAGCGGGAGGGCCTTACGAGCAGTACTTC
TRBJ1-5 | NA | TRBV29-1 | NA | CSVAGGNQPQHF | TGCAGCGTTGCCGGTGGCAATCAGCCCCAGCATTTT
TRBJ1-1 | NA | TRBV30 | NA | CAWSLGDTEAFF | TGTGCCTGGAGTCTGGGAGACACTGAAGCTTTCTTT
TRBJ2-5 | NA | TRBV25-1 | NA | CASSEEWSQETQYF | TGTGCCAGCAGTGAAGAATGGAGCCAAGAGACCCAGTACTTC
TRBJ1-2 | NA | TRBV6-5 | NA | CASSYGTGYNYGYTF | TGTGCCAGCAGTTACGGCACAGGGTATAACTATGGCTACACCTTC
TRBJ2-3 | NA | TRBV7-2 | TRBD2 | CASSLGTSGSWGVTQYF | TGTGCCAGCAGCCTAGGGACTAGCGGGAGTTGGGGCGTTACGCAGTATTTT
TRBJ1-1 | NA | TRBV7-3 | TRBD1 | CASSPGGGVTEAFF | TGTGCCAGCAGCCCAGGGGGCGGGGTCACTGAAGCTTTCTTT
TRBJ2-7 | NA | TRBV7-3 | TRBD2 | CASSSFTSVYYEQYF | TGTGCCAGCAGCTCCTTTACTAGCGTATACTACGAGCAGTACTTC
TRBJ2-1 | NA | TRBV10-3 | TRBD2 | CAISESSSGLNEQFF | TGTGCCATCAGTGAGTCCTCTAGCGGGTTGAATGAGCAGTTCTTC
TRBJ1-6 | NA | TRBV7-9 | NA | CASSLAMAGGSPLHF | TGTGCCAGCAGCTTAGCCATGGCTGGAGGTTCACCCCTCCACTTT
TRBJ1-1 | NA | TRBV28 | TRBD1 | CASSPWAGQAPNTEAFF | TGTGCCAGCAGCCCTTGGGCCGGACAGGCACCGAACACTGAAGCTTTCTTT
TRBJ1-1 | NA | TRBV7-2 | NA | CASSREDGVNTEAFF | TGTGCCAGCAGCCGGGAGGACGGGGTGAACACTGAAGCTTTCTTT
TRBJ1-1 | NA | TRBV5-1 | TRBD1 | CASSGTGVMNTEAFF | TGCGCCAGCAGCGGGACAGGAGTAATGAACACTGAAGCTTTCTTT
TRBJ2-1 | NA | TRBV5-6 | TRBD2 | CASSFAGVSYNEQFF | TGTGCCAGCAGCTTCGCGGGAGTATCCTACAATGAGCAGTTCTTC
TRBJ2-7 | NA | TRBV29-1 | TRBD1 | CSAGTGPYEQYF | TGCAGCGCCGGGACAGGGCCCTACGAGCAGTACTTC
TRBJ1-2 | once | TRBV24-1 | NA | CATLAGDGYTF | TGTGCCACCTTGGCAGGGGATGGCTACACCTTC
TRBJ2-1 | NA | TRBV5-5 | NA | CASSLRPGAYNEQFF | TGTGCCAGCAGCTTGAGGCCAGGGGCCTACAATGAGCAGTTCTTC
TRBJ2-7 | NA | TRBV7-8 | TRBD2 | CASSLGLAGPYEQYF | TGTGCCAGCAGCTTAGGACTAGCGGGTCCCTACGAGCAGTACTTC
TRBJ2-5 | NA | TRBV5-1 | NA | CASSLTRPETQYF | TGCGCCAGCAGCTTGACTCGCCCGGAGACCCAGTACTTC
TRBJ2-4 | once | TRBV7-2 | NA | CASSLGRLAKNIQYF | TGTGCCAGCAGCTTAGGGCGGCTAGCCAAAAACATTCAGTACTTC
TRBJ2-1 | NA | TRBV10-3 | TRBD2 | CATTSGYNEQFF | TGTGCCACGACTAGCGGATACAATGAGCAGTTCTTC
TRBJ2-5 | NA | TRBV2 | TRBD1 | CASRRTGVGTQYF | TGTGCCAGCAGAAGGACAGGGGTGGGGACCCAGTACTTC
TRBJ2-5 | NA | TRBV5-6 | TRBD2 | CASSPLTSGQETQYF | TGTGCCAGCAGCCCCCTAACTAGCGGCCAAGAGACCCAGTACTTC
TRBJ1-2 | NA | TRBV3-1/TRBV3-2 | NA | CASSQGREGYGYTF | TGTGCCAGCAGCCAAGGTCGGGAAGGCTATGGCTACACCTTC
TRBJ2-7 | NA | TRBV12-3/TRBV12-4 | NA | CASTGQTYEQYF | TGTGCCAGCACAGGACAGACCTACGAGCAGTACTTC
TRBJ2-7 | once | TRBV18 | TRBD1 | CASSPGTVNYEQYF | TGTGCCAGCTCACCAGGGACAGTAAACTACGAGCAGTACTTC
TRBJ2-2 | NA | TRBV4-2 | TRBD1 | CASSQGDRGDTGELFF | TGTGCCAGCAGCCAAGGGGACAGGGGGGACACCGGGGAGCTGTTTTTT
TRBJ2-2 | NA | TRBV6-5 | TRBD2 | CASSYGTSGTGELFF | TGTGCCAGCAGTTACGGGACTAGCGGAACCGGGGAGCTGTTTTTT